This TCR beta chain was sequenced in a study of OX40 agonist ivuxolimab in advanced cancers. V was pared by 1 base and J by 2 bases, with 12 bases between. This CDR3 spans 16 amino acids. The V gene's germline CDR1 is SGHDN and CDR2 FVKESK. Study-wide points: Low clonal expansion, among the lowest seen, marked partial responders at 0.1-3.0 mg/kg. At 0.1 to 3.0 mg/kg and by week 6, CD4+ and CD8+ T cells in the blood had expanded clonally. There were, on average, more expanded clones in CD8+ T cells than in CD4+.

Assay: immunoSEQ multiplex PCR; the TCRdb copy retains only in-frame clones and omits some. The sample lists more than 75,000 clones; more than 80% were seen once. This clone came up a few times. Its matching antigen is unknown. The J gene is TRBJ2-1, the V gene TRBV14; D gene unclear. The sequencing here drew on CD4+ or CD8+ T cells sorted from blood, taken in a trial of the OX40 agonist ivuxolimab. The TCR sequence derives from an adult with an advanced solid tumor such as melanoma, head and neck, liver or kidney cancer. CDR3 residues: CASSQGARLAYNEQFF. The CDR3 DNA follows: TGTGCCAGCAGCCAAGGTGCAAGGTTGGCCTACAATGAGCAGTTCTTC.